This T cell receptor (beta chain) was captured by sequencing in a study of blood T cell repertoires in COVID-19. This CDR3 spans 14 amino acids. Trimming at V came to 1 base and at J to 8 bases, leaving 4 bases not matched to a gene. Germline V gives CDR1 LNHNV, CDR2 YYDKDF (reference sequence). The assay was immunoSEQ multiplex PCR, and TCRdb's table has in-frame clones only and misses some. The top ten clones hold less than 5% of a sample with some 120,000 clones, roughly 90% of them seen once. The TCR originated in a man aged 55 to 70 with COVID-19, enrolled during active disease. Sequencing was performed on peripheral blood. The rearrangement uses TRBV15 and TRBJ1-4; TRBD1 agrees at 7 bases. The CDR3 DNA reads TGTGCCACCAGCAGAGCCCTAGGGGGCGAAAAACTGTTTTTT. Protein sequence: CATSRALGGEKLFF. Based on the CDR3 plus reference TRBV15 and TRBJ1-4, the full variable domain is DAMVIQNPRYQVTQFGKPVTLSCSQTLNHNVMYWYQQKSSQAPKLLFHYYDKDFNNEADTPDNFQSRRPNTSFCFLDIRSPGLGDTAMYLCATSRALGGEKLFFGSGTQLSVL.